The 13 T cell receptor beta chains in this list originate from one sample, sequenced in a study of Siglec-9 on CD8 T cells in melanoma. TCRdb's copy holds only in-frame clones and misses some; the assay was immunoSEQ multiplex PCR. The sample holds over 30,000 clones, about 80% seen once. Sequencing used Siglec-9- CD8+ T cells sorted from blood. The origin of the receptors is a human donor in good health.

V gene TRBV4-1 combines with J gene TRBJ2-1; 7 bases line up with TRBD1. Germline loops: CDR1 MGHRA, CDR2 YSYEKL. The CDR3 has 17 residues. V lost 0 bases to trimming and J lost 2 bases; unmatched junction nucleotides: 7. The CDR3, as DNA: TGCGCCAGCAGCCAAGAATCTCGAGGGGGCCCCTACAATGAGCAGTTCTTC. It yields the protein CASSQESRGGPYNEQFF.

Only one count was recorded for this clone. The genes are TRBV27 and TRBJ2-7; the D is unclear. Per germline, CDR1 MNHEY and CDR2 SMNVEV (reference sequence). CDR3 length: 13 residues. The V end lost 5 bases, the J end lost 2 bases, and 10 bases lay between the germline ends. The CDR3, as DNA: TGTGCCAGCAGTCCGGGCCTAACCTACGAGCAGTACTTC. This codes for CASSPGLTYEQYF.

This rearrangement joins TRBV28 to TRBJ2-1; D unresolved. Germline V gene sequence: CDR1 MDHEN, CDR2 SYDVKM. This CDR3 has 14 residues. The ends were cut back, 9 bases at V and 0 bases at J, with 12 bases in the middle. Written as DNA, the CDR3 is TGTGCCAGTACCTCAACTCACTCCTACAATGAGCAGTTCTTC. Translation gives CASTSTHSYNEQFF.

This clone was seen just once. Here the CDR3 DNA reads TGTGCCAGCAGTTACGGGCAATTCTACGAGCAGTACTTC. This encodes CASSYGQFYEQYF. J is TRBJ2-7 and V is TRBV6-5, with D unclear. CDR1 is MNHEY and CDR2 is SVGAGI in the germline V gene. V was pared by 2 bases and J by 3 bases, with 8 bases between. The CDR3 spans 13 residues.

This clone showed up just once. The chain has TRBV11-2 and TRBJ2-2; TRBD1 matches at 11 bases. The germline V gene has CDR1 SGHAT and CDR2 FQNNGV. This CDR3 region has 16 residues. The trim removed 5 bases at V and 4 bases at J, leaving 6 bases unmatched. The CDR3 DNA is TGTGCCAGCAGCGTCGGACAGGGGGCGTTCACCGGGGAGCTGTTTTTT. It codes for CASSVGQGAFTGELFF.

The chain links TRBV27 to TRBJ2-3, with D uncertain. The germline CDR1 and CDR2 sequences are MNHEY and SMNVEV (reference sequence). The V end lost 4 bases, the J end lost 6 bases, and 14 bases lay between the germline ends. The CDR3 contains 14 residues. The CDR3 sequence: CASSSETRTDTQYF. CDR3 sequence (DNA): TGTGCCAGCAGTTCCGAGACCCGGACGGATACGCAGTATTTT.

This chain links TRBV27 with TRBJ2-7; tentatively, D is TRBD2 (5 bases). The V gene's germline CDR1 is MNHEY and CDR2 SMNVEV (reference sequence). The V and J ends lost 10 bases and 1 base respectively, with 14 bases between them. The CDR3 consists of 13 residues. CDR3 in DNA: TGTGCCACCGCCCCGGGGTTGTCCTACGAGCAGTACTTC. Encoded protein: CATAPGLSYEQYF.

The chain links TRBV4-1 to TRBJ2-7; 7 bases match TRBD1. J was trimmed by 4 bases and V by 0 bases; bases with no gene match: 12. The CDR3 has 17 amino acids. Germline V gene lookup returns CDR1 MGHRA and CDR2 YSYEKL. The CDR3 spells CASSQESGTEVDYEQYF. CDR3 in DNA: TGCGCCAGCAGCCAAGAGTCCGGGACAGAAGTTGATTACGAGCAGTACTTC.

CDR3 amino acids: CASSPPDPNEKLFF. As DNA, the CDR3 is TGTGCCAGCAGTCCCCCCGACCCTAATGAAAAACTGTTTTTT. V and J are TRBV9 and TRBJ1-4; no firm D call. The germline CDR1 and CDR2 sequences are SGDLS and YYNGEE. This CDR3 has 14 amino acids. Trimming shortened V by 5 bases and J by 3 bases, and 11 bases separated the two germline ends.

This clone was seen a few times. This chain joins TRBV29-1 and TRBJ2-3, with D unclear. The CDR3 length is 11 residues. Trimming removed 0 bases at V and 8 bases at J, with 6 bases between. Germline values: CDR1 SQVTM, CDR2 ANQGSEA. The CDR3: CSVEDQGTQYF. The CDR3 region has the DNA TGCAGCGTTGAAGATCAAGGTACGCAGTATTTT.

The CDR3 DNA reads as TGTGCCAGCAGCTTAGCCCCGGGACAGGGTAATGAAAAACTGTTTTTT. This encodes CASSLAPGQGNEKLFF. The chain recombines TRBV7-6 with TRBJ1-4, with 9 positions matching TRBD1. Trimming took 0 bases from V and 4 from J; bases not matched to a gene: 3. The germline V gene encodes CDR1 SGHVS and CDR2 FNYEAQ. There are 16 residues in the CDR3.

The CDR3 loop reads CASSPEGYGYTF. In DNA form, the CDR3 reads TGTGCCAGCAGCCCGGAGGGCTATGGCTACACCTTC. This chain links TRBV5-6 with TRBJ1-2; no firm D call. CDR3 length: 12 residues. Germline V gene lookup returns CDR1 SGHDT and CDR2 YYEEEE. V was trimmed by 4 bases and J by 4 bases, leaving 8 bases between them.

The CDR3 reads CASSLFPRGNTIYF. The CDR3 DNA reads as TGTGCCAGCAGTTTATTTCCCCGAGGGAACACCATATATTTT. The rearrangement joins TRBV27 to TRBJ1-3; D gene ambiguous. V gave up 1 base and J gave up 7 bases, with 11 bases separating them. This CDR3 region has 14 residues. Germline CDR1 MNHEY, CDR2 SMNVEV (reference sequence).